This section outlines one T cell receptor (beta chain) sequence together with its context. In the authors' workflow: For nucleated cells, counts were estimated from reference gene primer amplification. Here immunoSEQ multiplex PCR was the method, and the copy in TCRdb shows in-frame clones only, minus some. V and J calls and clone size are those listed in that table; D and trimming were worked out from the DNA. The sample includes 50,000 to 65,000 clones, approximately 92% of them seen just once. The V end lost 5 bases, the J end lost 3 bases, and 11 bases lay between the germline ends. Germline loops: CDR1 MDHEN, CDR2 SYDVKM. The CDR3 sequence is 13 residues long. This specimen comes from a study of blood T cell repertoires in COVID-19. Study background: COVID-19 samples collected from the United States, Italy and Spain covered acute and convalescent phases. T cells, B-cell-depleted T cells, or PBMCs supplied cDNA or gDNA.

Source material: peripheral blood. The chain employs TRBV28 and TRBJ2-7; D is perhaps TRBD2 (5 bases). The TCR comes from a man between 45 and 60 years old with active COVID-19. DNA for the CDR3: TGTGCCAGCAGTCGTAACGGGAACTACGAGCAGTACTTC. It codes for CASSRNGNYEQYF.